The TCR beta chain described here comes from a study of blood T cell repertoires in COVID-19. Study in general: Acute and convalescent COVID-19 samples came from the United States, Italy and Spain. The analysed material was cDNA or gDNA that came from T cells, B-cell-depleted T cells, or PBMCs.

Study processing details: Estimation of nucleated cell counts was performed using reference gene primer amplification. Assay: immunoSEQ multiplex PCR; the TCRdb copy retains only in-frame clones and omits some. The D gene and trimming were derived from the DNA, and the V and J assignments and clone size from that table. This sample has under 150,000 clones, with around 84% found just once. Sequencing input: peripheral blood. The receptor comes from a man aged 35 to 55 with acute or convalescent COVID-19.

In nucleotides, the CDR3 is TGTGCCAGAAAAGCGTACTCTCCATCTCATCATCCCGGGTCGAACACCGGGGAGCTGTTTTTT. Its protein product is CARKAYSPSHHPGSNTGELFF. The chain carries TRBV9 and TRBJ2-2; D remains unclear. Germline assignment: CDR1 SGDLS and CDR2 YYNGEE. Trimming took 8 bases from V and 0 from J, leaving 32 bases between them. The CDR3 has 21 residues.